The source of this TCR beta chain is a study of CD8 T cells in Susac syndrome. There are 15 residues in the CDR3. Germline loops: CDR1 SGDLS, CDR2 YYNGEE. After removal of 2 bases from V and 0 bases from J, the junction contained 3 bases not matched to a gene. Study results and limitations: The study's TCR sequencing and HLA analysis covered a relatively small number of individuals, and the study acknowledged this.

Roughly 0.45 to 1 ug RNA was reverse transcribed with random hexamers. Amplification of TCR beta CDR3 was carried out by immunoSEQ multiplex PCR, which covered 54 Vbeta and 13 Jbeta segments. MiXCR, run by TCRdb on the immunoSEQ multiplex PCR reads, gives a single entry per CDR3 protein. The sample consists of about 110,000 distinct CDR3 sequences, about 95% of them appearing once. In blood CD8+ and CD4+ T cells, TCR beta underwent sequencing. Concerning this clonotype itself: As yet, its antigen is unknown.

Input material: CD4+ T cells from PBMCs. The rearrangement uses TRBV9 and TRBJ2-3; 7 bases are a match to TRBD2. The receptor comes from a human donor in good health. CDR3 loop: CASSVLAASTDTQYF. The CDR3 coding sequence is TGTGCCAGCAGCGTCCTAGCGGCGAGCACAGATACGCAGTATTTT.